This T cell receptor beta chain was captured in a study of blood T cell repertoires in COVID-19. On the study more broadly: Acute and convalescent COVID-19 specimens originated in the United States, Italy and Spain. Sample material is recorded as cDNA or gDNA derived from T cells, B-cell-depleted T cells, or PBMCs.

Clones were read by immunoSEQ multiplex PCR, and TCRdb kept only the in-frame ones, dropping some. In the table there are fewer than 80,000 clones, around 80% of which are singletons. CDR3 length: 13 residues. Germline CDR1 is SGHRS and CDR2 is YFSETQ. Germline trimming cut 2 bases from V and 5 bases from J; bases unmatched to any gene: 3. Patients of the Seattle cohort, enrolled during active infection, were followed longitudinally. Comments on this clone: Additional DNA sequences in this sample encode the identical CDR3.

Sequenced input: peripheral blood. The TCR originated in a man in his 60s with COVID-19, enrolled during active disease. This chain links TRBV5-1 with TRBJ2-5, with 7 nucleotides matching TRBD1. The CDR3 coding sequence is TGCGCCAGCAGCTTTAAGGGGGCTGAGACCCAGTACTTC. Amino acids: CASSFKGAETQYF.